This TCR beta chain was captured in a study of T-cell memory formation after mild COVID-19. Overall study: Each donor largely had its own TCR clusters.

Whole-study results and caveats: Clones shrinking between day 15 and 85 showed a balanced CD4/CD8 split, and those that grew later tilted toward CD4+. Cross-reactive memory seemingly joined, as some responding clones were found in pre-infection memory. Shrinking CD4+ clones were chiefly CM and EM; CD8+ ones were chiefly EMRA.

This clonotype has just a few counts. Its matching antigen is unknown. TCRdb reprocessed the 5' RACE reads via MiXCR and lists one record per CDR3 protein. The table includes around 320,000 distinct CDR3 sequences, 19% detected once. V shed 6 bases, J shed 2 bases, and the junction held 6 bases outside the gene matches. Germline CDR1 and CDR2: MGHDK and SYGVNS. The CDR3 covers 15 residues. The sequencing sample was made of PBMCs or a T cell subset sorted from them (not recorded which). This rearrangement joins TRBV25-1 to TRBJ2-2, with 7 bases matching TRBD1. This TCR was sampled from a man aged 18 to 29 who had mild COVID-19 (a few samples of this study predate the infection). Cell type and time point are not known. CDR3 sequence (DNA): TGTGCCAGCAGCTCCGGGACAGATAACACCGGGGAGCTGTTTTTT. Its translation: CASSSGTDNTGELFF. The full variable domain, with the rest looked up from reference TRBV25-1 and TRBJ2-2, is EADIYQTPRYLVIGTGKKITLECSQTMGHDKMYWYQQDPGMELHLIHYSYGVNSTEKGDLSSESTVSRIRTEHFPLTLESARPSHTSQYLCASSSGTDNTGELFFGEGSRLTVL.